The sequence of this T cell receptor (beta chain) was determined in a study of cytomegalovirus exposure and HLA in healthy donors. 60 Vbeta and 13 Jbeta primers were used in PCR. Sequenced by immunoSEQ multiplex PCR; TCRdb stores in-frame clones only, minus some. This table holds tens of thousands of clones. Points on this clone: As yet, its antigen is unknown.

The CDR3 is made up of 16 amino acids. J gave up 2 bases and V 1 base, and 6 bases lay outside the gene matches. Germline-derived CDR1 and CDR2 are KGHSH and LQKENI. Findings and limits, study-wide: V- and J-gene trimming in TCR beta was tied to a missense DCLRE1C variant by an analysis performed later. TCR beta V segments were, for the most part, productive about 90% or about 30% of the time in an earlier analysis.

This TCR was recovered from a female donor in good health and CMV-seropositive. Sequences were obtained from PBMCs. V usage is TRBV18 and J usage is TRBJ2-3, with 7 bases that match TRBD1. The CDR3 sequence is CASSPQVQGPTDTQYF. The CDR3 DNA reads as TGTGCCAGCTCACCACAAGTACAGGGGCCCACAGATACGCAGTATTTT.